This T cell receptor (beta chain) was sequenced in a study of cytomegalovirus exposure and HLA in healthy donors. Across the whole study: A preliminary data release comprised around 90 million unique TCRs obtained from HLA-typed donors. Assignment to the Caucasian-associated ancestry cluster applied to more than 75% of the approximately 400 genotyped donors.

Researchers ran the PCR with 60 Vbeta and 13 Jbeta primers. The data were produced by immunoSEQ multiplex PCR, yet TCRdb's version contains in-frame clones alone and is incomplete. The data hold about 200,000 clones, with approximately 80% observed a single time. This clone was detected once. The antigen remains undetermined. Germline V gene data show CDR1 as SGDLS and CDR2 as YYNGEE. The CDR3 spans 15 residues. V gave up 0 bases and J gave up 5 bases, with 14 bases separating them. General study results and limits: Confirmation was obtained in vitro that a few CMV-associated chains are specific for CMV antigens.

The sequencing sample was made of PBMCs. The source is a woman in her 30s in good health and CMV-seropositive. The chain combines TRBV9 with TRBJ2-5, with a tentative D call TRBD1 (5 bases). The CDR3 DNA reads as TGTGCCAGCAGCGTAGAGGGCAGGGTCGCGGAGACCCAGTACTTC. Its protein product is CASSVEGRVAETQYF. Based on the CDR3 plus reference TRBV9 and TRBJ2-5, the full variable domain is DSGVTQTPKHLITATGQRVTLRCSPRSGDLSVYWYQQSLDQGLQFLIQYYNGEERAKGNILERFSAQQFPDLHSELNLSSLELGDSALYFCASSVEGRVAETQYFGPGTRLLVL.